The subject of this entry is one T cell receptor (beta chain). The antigen is not known. V lost 3 bases and J 0 bases, leaving 15 bases between the germline ends. Germline V gene sequence: CDR1 MNHEY, CDR2 SVGAGI. This CDR3 has 17 amino acids. TCRdb ran MiXCR on the RT-PCR reads and lists one entry per CDR3 protein. The sample carries about 570,000 distinct CDR3 sequences, 11% recorded once. The data stem from a study of response to subunit inactivated influenza vaccine. Notes on the study in general: New T cells are recruited in small numbers by each seasonal influenza vaccination, according to the authors' suggestion.

This sample also appeared in a second study, on T cells expressing NK-cell markers. As reported in that work: 5'RACE template switching with UMIs generated TCR beta cDNA. The authors sequenced eight donors, of whom seven were HCMV-seropositive and one was seronegative. For five or six donors, the dominant NKG2C+ clonotypes made up about 1.0-7.5% of their CD8+ T cells. HCMV specificity of expanded NKG2C+ T cell clones remained unclear.

The input for sequencing was PBMCs from blood, taken on the day of vaccination. This receptor was taken from a man aged 45-60 years who received an inactivated influenza vaccine. This rearrangement joins TRBV6-5 to TRBJ2-1; TRBD2 might be the D (5 bases). CDR3: CASSYHSIRGSYNEQFF. The CDR3 DNA sequence: TGTGCCAGCAGTTATCACAGTATACGGGGCTCCTACAATGAGCAGTTCTTC.